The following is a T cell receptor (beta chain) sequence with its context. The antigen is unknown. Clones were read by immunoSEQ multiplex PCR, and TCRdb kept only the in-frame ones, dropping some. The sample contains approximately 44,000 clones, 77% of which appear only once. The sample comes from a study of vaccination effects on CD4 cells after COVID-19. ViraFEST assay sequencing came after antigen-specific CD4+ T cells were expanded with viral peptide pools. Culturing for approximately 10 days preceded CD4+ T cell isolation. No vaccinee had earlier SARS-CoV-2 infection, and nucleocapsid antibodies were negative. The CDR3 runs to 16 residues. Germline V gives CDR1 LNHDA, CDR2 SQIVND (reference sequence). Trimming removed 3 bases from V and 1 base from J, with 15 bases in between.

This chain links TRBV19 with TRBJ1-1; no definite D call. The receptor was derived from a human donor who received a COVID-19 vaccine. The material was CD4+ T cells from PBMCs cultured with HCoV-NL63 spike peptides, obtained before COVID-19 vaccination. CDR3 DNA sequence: TGTGCCAGTAGTATTAGCTTTCGGGCGGGGAACACTGAAGCTTTCTTT. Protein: CASSISFRAGNTEAFF.